The clone carrying this T cell receptor beta chain has more than one count but fewer than ten. Its specificity is unknown. These data come from a study of T cells in Graves' hyperthyroidism and ophthalmopathy. Regarding the study as a whole: The majority of expanded thyroid clonotypes above 0.001 also appeared in blood.

Stable Graves' hyperthyroidism denoted no ophthalmopathy progression over 18 months. Together with thyroid ultrasound, orbital computed tomography, serum thyroxine and TRAb, clinical symptoms were used for diagnoses. From RNA transcripts, TCR beta CDR3 regions were amplified. First-round RT-PCR of the TCR CDR3 relied on the HTBI primer set. TCRdb ran MiXCR on the multiplex PCR reads and lists one entry per CDR3 protein. The table has 700,000 to 950,000 distinct CDR3 sequences, under 45% seen once. The V gene's germline CDR1 is MNHEY and CDR2 SVGEGT. V was cut by 6 bases and J by 3 bases, with 17 bases left in between. The CDR3 loop spans 15 amino acids.

Sequenced: blood. This sequence was found in a woman aged 35 to 49 with Graves' hyperthyroidism. The chain links TRBV6-2 or TRBV6-3 to TRBJ1-2; weak D call: TRBD1 (5 bases). Here the CDR3 DNA reads TGTGCCAGCAGCCACCTCTCCCGGGGGGACTATGGCTACACCTTC. This encodes CASSHLSRGDYGYTF.